The 14 T cell receptor beta chains presented below share a single source sample, sequenced in a study of CD8 T cells in Susac syndrome. The RNA input was about 0.5 to 1 ug, and it was reverse transcribed with random hexamers. From the immunoSEQ multiplex PCR reads, TCRdb called clonotypes with MiXCR, one entry per CDR3 protein. The sample has roughly 140,000 distinct CDR3 sequences, approximately 93% seen once; the top ten hold more than 0.2%. Sequencing input: CD8+ T cells from PBMCs. These receptors all stem from a human donor with multiple sclerosis.

This clonotype was seen a single time. J is TRBJ1-1 and V is TRBV3-1; D might be TRBD1 (6 bases). V lost 1 base and J 1 base, leaving 10 bases between the germline ends. Germline assignment: CDR1 LGHDT and CDR2 YNNKEL (reference sequence). The length of the CDR3 is 15 residues. CDR3 DNA: TGTGCCAGCAGCCAAGTACCGACAGGGAACACTGAAGCTTTCTTT. Translating it yields CASSQVPTGNTEAFF.

The chain's CDR3 is CASSYSTTGYGETQYF. In nucleotides, the CDR3 is TGTGCCAGCAGTTACTCGACGACAGGGTACGGAGAGACCCAGTACTTC. The chain has TRBV6-6 and TRBJ2-5, with TRBD1 matching over 7 bases. Germline loops: CDR1 MNHNY, CDR2 SVGAGI (reference sequence). The CDR3 is 16 amino acids. The junction had 8 bases not matched to a gene; V was cut back by 0 bases and J by 4 bases.

The chain recombines TRBV20-1 with TRBJ2-3, with a weak D call TRBD2 (5 bases). The CDR3 covers 13 residues. V lost 4 bases, J lost 4 bases, and 12 bases lay in between. Germline-derived CDR1 and CDR2 are DFQATT and SNEGSKA (reference sequence). For the CDR3, the DNA is TGCAGTGCTATTCTACTAGTTCCAGATACGCAGTATTTT. Translation gives CSAILLVPDTQYF.

The rearrangement uses TRBV6-1 and TRBJ2-3; no definite D call. The CDR3 consists of 16 residues. With 6 bases removed from V and 0 bases from J, the gap between germline ends came to 16 bases. Germline CDR1 reads MNHNS; CDR2 reads SASEGT. CDR3 sequence: CASSPRTLRSTDTQYF. CDR3 nucleotides: TGTGCCAGCAGCCCCCGGACCCTGCGCAGCACAGATACGCAGTATTTT.

The gene calls are TRBV30 and TRBJ1-1; unclear D gene. CDR3 length equals 12 residues. With 0 bases removed from V and 6 bases from J, the gap between germline ends came to 8 bases. CDR1 GTSNPN and CDR2 SVGIG come from the germline V gene (reference sequence). CDR3 region: CAWSVPEPEAFF. As DNA, the CDR3 is TGTGCCTGGAGTGTACCCGAGCCTGAAGCTTTCTTT.

The V gene is TRBV7-9, the J gene TRBJ1-2; D may be TRBD1 (6 bases). CDR1 is SEHNR, CDR2 FQNEAQ, per germline (reference sequence). V lost 6 bases and J lost 6, with 17 bases in between. The CDR3 sequence is 14 residues long. CDR3 in DNA: TGTGCCAGCAGTTCCGGGGGCAGGATCAATGGCTACACCTTC. This encodes CASSSGGRINGYTF.

The chain combines TRBV29-1 with TRBJ1-1; D may be TRBD1 (5 bases). Trimming took 6 bases from V and 7 from J, leaving 12 bases between them. The CDR3 runs to 11 residues. Germline V lookup: CDR1 SQVTM, CDR2 ANQGSEA. The CDR3 sequence: CSVMRTSEAFF. The CDR3 nucleotides read TGCAGCGTGATGAGGACAAGTGAAGCTTTCTTT.

The chain couples TRBV27 to TRBJ2-2, with TRBD1 matching over 7 bases. The CDR3 has 14 amino acids. After removal of 5 bases from V and 4 bases from J, the junction contained 4 bases not matched to a gene. Per germline, CDR1 MNHEY and CDR2 SMNVEV (reference sequence). CDR3 in DNA: TGTGCCAGCAGTCCATACAGGGGCACCGGGGAGCTGTTTTTT. Translated: CASSPYRGTGELFF.

The chain links TRBV20-1 to TRBJ1-5; 9 bases agree with TRBD1. Germline-derived CDR1 and CDR2 are DFQATT and SNEGSKA (reference sequence). The CDR3 runs 17 residues. V shed 2 bases and J 0 bases; nucleotides not matched to a gene: 8. Here the CDR3 DNA reads TGCAGTGCTAGAAGGGACAGGGTGCCCTATAGCAATCAGCCCCAGCATTTT. Translated: CSARRDRVPYSNQPQHF.

V and J are TRBV27 and TRBJ2-7, with TRBD1 identical over 8 bases. V gave up 0 bases and J gave up 6 bases; unmatched junction bases: 1. Looked up from germline, CDR1 is MNHEY and CDR2 is SMNVEV (reference sequence). The CDR3 length is 13 residues. For the CDR3, the DNA is TGTGCCAGCAGTTTATCGACAGGGGCCGAGCAGTACTTC. This encodes CASSLSTGAEQYF.

The rearrangement uses TRBV2 and TRBJ1-1; D not certain. This CDR3 is 13 amino acids long. V dropped 5 bases and J dropped 1 base, with 8 bases sitting between them. CDR1 SNHLY and CDR2 FYNNEI come from the germline V gene. DNA for the CDR3: TGTGCCAGCAGTTCAACGGGGAACACTGAAGCTTTCTTT. The encoded protein is CASSSTGNTEAFF.

The rearrangement joins TRBV7-7 to TRBJ2-7; the D gene is possibly TRBD1 (5 bases). Between the trimmed V and J ends, which lost 6 bases and 6 bases, there was a span of 15 bases. Germline assignment: CDR1 SSHAT and CDR2 FNYEAQ (reference sequence). CDR3 size: 13 residues. Written as DNA, the CDR3 is TGTGCCAGCAGTCGGAACCAGGGCTCCGAGCAGTACTTC. It yields the protein CASSRNQGSEQYF.

The V gene is TRBV27, the J gene TRBJ1-2, with D maybe TRBD1 (5 bases). The CDR3 sequence is 15 residues long. From germline, CDR1 is MNHEY and CDR2 SMNVEV (reference sequence). The V end was cut by 5 bases, the J end by 0 bases, with 13 bases between. The CDR3 coding sequence is TGTGCCAGCAGTCCGCGGGACGGAGCTAACTATGGCTACACCTTC. This codes for CASSPRDGANYGYTF.

J is TRBJ1-5 and V is TRBV27, with a weak D call TRBD1 (6 bases). This CDR3 spans 16 amino acids. Per the germline V gene, CDR1 is MNHEY and CDR2 is SMNVEV (reference sequence). The V end was cut by 6 bases, the J end by 5 bases, with 20 bases between. The chain's CDR3 is CASSPSQGDSYQPQHF. CDR3 in DNA: TGTGCCAGCAGCCCCTCACAGGGCGACTCCTATCAGCCCCAGCATTTT.